This T cell receptor (beta chain) was sequenced for a study of blood T cell repertoires in COVID-19. The repertoire was sequenced with immunoSEQ multiplex PCR; TCRdb's copy has only in-frame clones and lacks some. The sample shows approximately 80,000 clones, roughly 84% of them seen only once. CDR3 size: 14 residues. Germline values: CDR1 MDHEN, CDR2 SYDVKM. V was trimmed by 1 base and J by 8 bases, leaving 11 bases between them. Enrolment of Seattle patients took place during active infection, and they were followed longitudinally. This clonotype originated in a woman of 80 years or more with COVID-19, enrolled during active disease. J is TRBJ1-4 and V is TRBV28, with D possibly matching TRBD1 (5 bases). Sequenced input: peripheral blood. CDR3 amino acids: CASSLSQGWEKLFF. CDR3 nucleotides: TGTGCCAGCAGTTTATCGCAGGGTTGGGAAAAACTGTTTTTT.